These 25 T cell receptor beta chains were all obtained from the same sample, sequenced in a study of naive and memory T cell subsets. Alpha and beta constant region primers primed reverse transcription for blood and skin samples. TCRdb reprocessed the 5' RACE reads via MiXCR and lists one record per CDR3 protein. The table has about 22,000 distinct CDR3 sequences, 4% to 5% seen once; the top ten hold 6.5% to 10%. Adult healthy volunteers gave 2.5 ml peripheral blood for whole-blood RNA. These TCRs come from a male donor in good health.

The sample holds many counts of this clonotype. The rearrangement joins TRBV20-1 to TRBJ2-7; 12 nucleotides align to TRBD2. CDR1 and CDR2 (germline): DFQATT, SNEGSKA (reference sequence). V gave up 5 bases and J gave up 3 bases; unmatched junction bases: 2. This CDR3 has 13 residues. The DNA for the CDR3 is TGCAGTGCTTTGGGACTAGCGGGCTACGAGCAGTACTTC. Translation: CSALGLAGYEQYF.

The table lists this clonotype with many counts. The V and J genes are TRBV6-2 or TRBV6-3 and TRBJ2-3, with 7 bases fitting TRBD2. This CDR3 is built from 18 residues. Trimming at V came to 5 bases and at J to 1 base, leaving 15 bases not matched to a gene. Germline V gene lookup returns CDR1 MNHEY and CDR2 SVGEGT. This CDR3 reads CASSATAKLAGRTDTQYF. The DNA of the CDR3 is TGTGCCAGCAGTGCGACAGCGAAATTAGCGGGCCGCACAGATACGCAGTATTTT.

This clonotype was seen repeatedly, ten times or more. J is TRBJ2-7 and V is TRBV27, with 13 bases fitting TRBD2. CDR1 MNHEY and CDR2 SMNVEV come from the germline V gene (reference sequence). The CDR3 covers 15 residues. Germline trimming cut 6 bases from V and 4 bases from J; bases unmatched to any gene: 6. In nucleotides, the CDR3 is TGTGCCAGCAGGTCCGGGACTAGCGGGACTTACGAGCAGTACTTC. Protein: CASRSGTSGTYEQYF.

This clonotype was seen at least ten times. This chain's CDR3 is CASSRQSYEQYF. The CDR3 nucleotides are TGTGCCAGCAGTAGACAGTCTTACGAGCAGTACTTC. The gene calls are TRBV2 and TRBJ2-7; possibly TRBD1 for D (5 bases). The V end lost 5 bases, the J end lost 4 bases, and 9 bases lay between the germline ends. The germline CDR1 and CDR2 sequences are SNHLY and FYNNEI. The length of the CDR3 is 12 residues.

This clonotype was found many times. The chain joins TRBV5-6 to TRBJ1-5, with D perhaps TRBD1 (5 bases). Trimming left V 0 bases short and J 5 bases short, with 12 bases between. Germline CDR1 SGHDT, CDR2 YYEEEE. This CDR3 is built from 15 residues. The CDR3 here is CASSLGGRGDQPQHF. The CDR3 DNA reads TGTGCCAGCAGCTTGGGAGGTAGGGGTGATCAGCCCCAGCATTTT.

This clonotype showed up many times. This sequence joins TRBV28 and TRBJ2-5, with D maybe TRBD2 (6 bases). Germline assignment: CDR1 MDHEN and CDR2 SYDVKM. The CDR3 length is 13 residues. Trimming pared 3 bases from V and 4 bases from J, leaving 9 bases between. The CDR3 DNA reads as TGTGCCAGCAGTTTCGGGGGTTTAGAGACCCAGTACTTC. Translated, it gives CASSFGGLETQYF.

In this sample, this clonotype turned up many times. CDR3 DNA sequence: TGTGCCAGCTCCGACCCGAGGGGGGGAGGCCAAGAGACCCAGTACTTC. Translating gives CASSDPRGGGQETQYF. The rearrangement uses TRBV28 and TRBJ2-5, with D perhaps TRBD2 (7 bases). Trimming shortened V by 8 bases and J by 1 base, and 20 bases separated the two germline ends. This CDR3 is 16 amino acids long. CDR1 and CDR2 (germline): MDHEN, SYDVKM.

This clonotype occurred many times. The genes are TRBV7-2 and TRBJ2-7, with D perhaps matching TRBD1 (6 bases). CDR1 SGHTA and CDR2 FQGNSA come from the germline V gene. The CDR3 covers 18 residues. The V end lost 4 bases, the J end lost 2 bases, and 24 bases lay between the germline ends. This CDR3 is CASSYHATGSSGAYEQYF. The CDR3 DNA is TGTGCCAGCAGCTACCACGCAACAGGTTCCTCAGGGGCCTACGAGCAGTACTTC.

This clonotype has at least ten counts. The chain recombines TRBV6-2 or TRBV6-3 with TRBJ1-1; TRBD1 might be the D (5 bases). The length of the CDR3 is 14 residues. Germline lookup yields CDR1 MNHEY and CDR2 SVGEGT. V was pared by 6 bases and J by 4 bases, with 15 bases between. As DNA, the CDR3 is TGTGCCAGCAGGCCCGTCGGGGACGGCACTGAAGCTTTCTTT. Translated, it gives CASRPVGDGTEAFF.

Comment on this clonotype: A single base separates this from a much larger clone, so it may be a read error. The V gene is TRBV28, the J gene TRBJ2-7, with 7 bases fitting TRBD2. The CDR3 runs 14 residues. V was pared by 3 bases and J by 5 bases, with 7 bases of the junction left unmatched. The germline CDR1 and CDR2 sequences are MDHEN and SYDVKM. CDR3 coding DNA: TGTGCCAGCAGTTTCCCGTTAGCGGGCGACGAGCAGTACTTC. Translation gives CASSFPLAGDEQYF.

This clonotype was found many times. J is TRBJ1-1 and V is TRBV30, with TRBD1 as a possible D gene (6 bases). The length of the CDR3 is 13 residues. Germline V lookup: CDR1 GTSNPN, CDR2 SVGIG (reference sequence). The ends were cut back, 8 bases at V and 0 bases at J, with 13 bases in the middle. This CDR3 is CARRGGLNTEAFF. The CDR3 DNA is TGTGCCCGAAGGGGGGGGTTGAACACTGAAGCTTTCTTT.

This clonotype was seen at least ten times. This chain joins TRBV11-2 and TRBJ2-1; the match to TRBD2 covers 7 bases. CDR3 length equals 15 residues. Germline values: CDR1 SGHAT, CDR2 FQNNGV. After removal of 4 bases from V and 3 bases from J, the junction contained 6 bases not matched to a gene. The CDR3 DNA follows: TGTGCCAGCAGCTGGGCTAGCGGAGACTACAATGAGCAGTTCTTC. This codes for CASSWASGDYNEQFF.

This clonotype has a count of ten or more. The chain combines TRBV15 with TRBJ2-2; no definite D call. The CDR3 is 13 residues long. V shed 5 bases and J shed 2 bases, with 6 bases lying between them. Germline CDR1 is LNHNV and CDR2 is YYDKDF (reference sequence). CDR3 sequence: CATSQDNTGELFF. The CDR3 nucleotides read TGTGCCACCAGCCAGGACAACACCGGGGAGCTGTTTTTT.

This clonotype was observed many times. In nucleotides, the CDR3 is TGTGCCAGCGCAAGCGGGGGGGGGAACACCGGGGAGCTGTTTTTT. It yields the protein CASASGGGNTGELFF. The chain carries TRBV6-6 and TRBJ2-2; 10 nucleotides align to TRBD2. J gave up 1 base and V 8 bases, and 4 bases lay outside the gene matches. CDR1 and CDR2 (germline): MNHNY, SVGAGI (reference sequence). This CDR3 region has 15 residues.

At least ten counts were recorded for this clonotype. This sequence joins TRBV6-5 and TRBJ1-3; D gene ambiguous. Trimming removed 6 bases at V and 0 bases at J, with 12 bases between. The CDR3 is 15 residues long. Per the germline V gene, CDR1 is MNHEY and CDR2 is SVGAGI. The CDR3 loop reads CASRRSQDSGNTIYF. CDR3 coding DNA: TGTGCCAGCAGACGCTCCCAGGACTCTGGAAACACCATATATTTT.

The CDR3 bases are TGTGCCAGCAGTTGGGGAGTTTCGGGTGAGCAGTTCTTC. This sequence encodes CASSWGVSGEQFF. This rearrangement joins TRBV6-5 to TRBJ2-1; maybe TRBD2 (5 bases). CDR3 length: 13 residues. The V and J ends lost 4 bases and 9 bases respectively, with 13 bases between them. CDR1 MNHEY and CDR2 SVGAGI come from the germline V gene.

This clonotype was detected ten times or more. In nucleotides, the CDR3 is TGCAGCGTTGAAGGGAGCTCTGGAAACACCATATATTTT. Protein sequence: CSVEGSSGNTIYF. The chain carries TRBV29-1 and TRBJ1-3; D call uncertain. Trimming took 1 base from V and 0 from J, leaving 4 bases between them. The CDR3 is made up of 13 amino acids. Germline lookup yields CDR1 SQVTM and CDR2 ANQGSEA.

This clonotype was counted at least ten times. In nucleotides, the CDR3 is TGTGCCAGCAGCGTCTCTGTACGTCCGGTCTACAATGAGCAGTTCTTC. Translation: CASSVSVRPVYNEQFF. V and J are TRBV9 and TRBJ2-1; D uncertain. Germline V lookup: CDR1 SGDLS, CDR2 YYNGEE. The V gene lost 2 bases and the J gene lost 3 bases, with 15 bases spanning the gap. The CDR3 is 16 residues long.

Ten or more counts support this clonotype. The DNA of the CDR3 is TGTGCCAGCAGTGACCCAGGACAGGAGTTCTCCTACGAGCAGTACTTC. It translates to CASSDPGQEFSYEQYF. The V and J genes are TRBV25-1 and TRBJ2-7; 7 bases line up with TRBD1. Looked up from germline, CDR1 is MGHDK and CDR2 is SYGVNS. V lost 3 bases and J lost 0; bases outside the gene matches: 8. The CDR3 has 16 amino acids.

This clonotype was observed once. A read error may explain this, as a much larger clone is one base away. This sequence joins TRBV6-1 and TRBJ1-5; D is perhaps TRBD1 (5 bases). The germline V gene encodes CDR1 MNHNS and CDR2 SASEGT. The CDR3 runs 14 residues. CDR3 residues: CARSGGTRNQPQHF. In DNA form, the CDR3 reads TGTGCCAGAAGTGGGGGTACGAGAAATCAGCCCCAGCATTTT.

This clonotype was detected many times. V is TRBV7-2 and J is TRBJ2-3, with D perhaps matching TRBD2 (6 bases). CDR1 SGHTA and CDR2 FQGNSA come from the germline V gene. This CDR3 contains 15 residues. This chain's CDR3 is CATESGEWGTDTQYF. CDR3 in DNA: TGTGCGACTGAATCGGGGGAATGGGGCACAGATACGCAGTATTTT.

CDR3 loop: CAISESTARTDTQYF. Written as DNA, the CDR3 is TGTGCCATCAGTGAGTCGACAGCTCGCACAGATACGCAGTATTTT. The chain recombines TRBV10-3 with TRBJ2-3, with D possibly TRBD1 on 5 matching bases. Trimming left V 0 bases short and J 1 base short, with 8 bases between. The CDR3 covers 15 residues. The germline CDR1 and CDR2 sequences are ENHRY and SYGVKD.

This clonotype was seen repeatedly, ten times or more. V is TRBV29-1 and J is TRBJ2-1, with D unclear. The V end was cut by 4 bases, the J end by 15 bases, with 7 bases between. This CDR3 is 8 amino acids long. The V gene's germline CDR1 is SQVTM and CDR2 ANQGSEA. CDR3 bases: TGCAGCGTTGGAGGCCTGTTCTTC. Translated: CSVGGLFF.

The table lists this clonotype with many counts. This chain connects TRBV20-1 to TRBJ2-7; 9 bases align to TRBD2. Germline assignment: CDR1 DFQATT and CDR2 SNEGSKA (reference sequence). After removal of 5 bases from V and 7 bases from J, the junction contained 9 bases not matched to a gene. The CDR3 runs 13 residues. The CDR3 DNA is TGCAGTGCTCAACGGACTAGCGTGCGAGAGCAGTACTTC. It encodes CSAQRTSVREQYF.

This clonotype was seen at least ten times. This chain links TRBV30 with TRBJ2-1; unclear D gene. The CDR3 has 13 amino acids. Germline V gene sequence: CDR1 GTSNPN, CDR2 SVGIG (reference sequence). V was cut by 4 bases and J by 6 bases, with 13 bases left in between. The CDR3 sequence: CAWTRAKGNEQFF. DNA of the CDR3: TGTGCCTGGACCCGGGCCAAGGGCAATGAGCAGTTCTTC.